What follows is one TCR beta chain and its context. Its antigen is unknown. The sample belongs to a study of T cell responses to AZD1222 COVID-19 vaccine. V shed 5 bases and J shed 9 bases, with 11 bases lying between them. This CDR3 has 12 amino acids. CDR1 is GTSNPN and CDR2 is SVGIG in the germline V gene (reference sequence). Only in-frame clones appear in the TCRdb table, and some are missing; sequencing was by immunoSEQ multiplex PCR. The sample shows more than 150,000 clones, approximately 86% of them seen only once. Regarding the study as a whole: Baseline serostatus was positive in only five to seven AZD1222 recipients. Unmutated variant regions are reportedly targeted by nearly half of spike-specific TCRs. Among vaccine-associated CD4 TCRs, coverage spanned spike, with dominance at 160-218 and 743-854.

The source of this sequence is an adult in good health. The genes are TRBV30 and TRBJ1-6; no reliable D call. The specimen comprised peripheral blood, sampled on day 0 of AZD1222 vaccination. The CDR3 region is CAWAPTSSPLHF. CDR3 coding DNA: TGTGCCTGGGCCCCGACTAGTTCACCCCTCCACTTT.